This T cell receptor beta chain comes out of a study of CD8 T cells in ankylosing spondylitis (dated 2017 in TCRdb). The study in broad terms: The study profiled T cell receptor beta repertoires in healthy donors and ankylosing spondylitis patients to find disease-linked TCR variants. The full study cohort was made up of about two dozen ankylosing spondylitis patients and about a hundred healthy donors. Samples of peripheral blood were taken, and for ankylosing spondylitis patients, synovial fluid was collected as well.

With regard to this clonotype: Its antigen is not yet known. No base qualities exist here, and no much larger clone lies one base off it.

Reads for this sample came from an Illumina HiSeq 2500. TCR beta libraries were prepared by quantitative 5'-RACE with molecular barcodes. In the source study's methods: A new computational method, built on a probabilistic model of VDJ rearrangement, was used to identify disease-linked TCR variants. TCRdb cleaned the public reads at Q25 with fastp, built clones with MiXCR and kept in-frame beta chains. Under each unique CDR3 protein, matching rows form one entry showing the most common genes and DNA. TCRdb, not the original authors, processed these V and J calls. The sample contains about 130,000 distinct CDR3 sequences, over 10% of them found a single time. The top ten hold around 4.1% of the sample. The CDR3, from cysteine to phenylalanine, totals 16 residues. Only CDR3 DNA remains: 48 bases, in frame from the first base. The germline V gene (reference sequence) sets CDR1 to DFQATT and CDR2 to SNEGSKA. The trim is 1 base for V and 0 bases for J, with a gap of 16 bases between the germline ends.

Study-wide findings and limitations: A TCR beta motif made up of several highly homologous amino acid variants appeared to be characteristic of blood from ankylosing spondylitis patients. Some of the motif variants had been reported before in the synovial fluid and blood of reactive arthritis patients, a finding that suggests common disease-initiation mechanisms. According to the report, matched synovial fluid samples from ankylosing spondylitis patients were significantly enriched for the disease-linked clones. The disease-linked clones showed a CD8+ phenotype and occurred at relatively low frequencies in peripheral blood.

The clonotype comes from a female donor with ankylosing spondylitis or in good health (not recorded which). The specimen was blood, either unsorted or a sorted T cell fraction (not recorded which). The receptor chain draws on TRBV20-1 and TRBJ2-7; the D region possibly corresponds to TRBD2 (6 bases align). The DNA sequence is TGCAGTGCTAGAGCCCCGGGACTTTCGAGCTCCTACGAGCAGTACTTC. It specifies CSARAPGLSSSYEQYF.